The 10 T cell receptor beta chains reported below all come from one sample, sequenced in a study of T cell repertoires in cytomegalovirus infection. Each CDR3 protein is one row after TCRdb ran MiXCR on the reads. Seen here are roughly 200,000 distinct CDR3 sequences, 15% to 20% observed once, and the top ten hold less than 25%. Sequenced material: CD8+ T cells from PBMCs. The receptor set was obtained from a human donor in good health (CMV status not recorded). Some clones in this sample may be carry-over from other donors' samples.

The chain links TRBV7-2 to TRBJ2-7; D possibly corresponds to TRBD1 (6 bases). Trimming left V 2 bases short and J 2 bases short, with 13 bases between. CDR3 length: 15 amino acids. Germline lookup yields CDR1 SGHTA and CDR2 FQGNSA. The CDR3 DNA is TGTGCCAGCAGCTTAAATGGCAGGGGCGCCTACGAGCAGTACTTC. It codes for CASSLNGRGAYEQYF.

The genes are TRBV5-1 and TRBJ2-5, with 12 bases identical to TRBD1. V lost 4 bases, J lost 1 base, and 2 bases stayed unmatched. Germline lookup yields CDR1 SGHRS and CDR2 YFSETQ. The CDR3 is 15 amino acids. The CDR3 protein is CASSGDRGLQETQYF. Written as DNA, the CDR3 is TGCGCCAGCAGCGGGGACAGGGGGCTCCAAGAGACCCAGTACTTC.

This clonotype appeared a few times. The gene calls are TRBV29-1 and TRBJ2-3, with D possibly matching TRBD2 (5 bases). Trimming took off 7 bases at V and 4 bases at J, with 18 bases between the two ends. Germline assignment: CDR1 SQVTM and CDR2 ANQGSEA. The CDR3 sequence is 14 residues long. CDR3 in DNA: TGCAGCGGGGAGACGGGCCAAGCGGCAGATACGCAGTATTTT. Translation: CSGETGQAADTQYF.

This clonotype was observed at least ten times. The chain has TRBV7-8 and TRBJ2-7; D possibly corresponds to TRBD1 (5 bases). V was pared by 5 bases and J by 0 bases, with 11 bases between. The CDR3 has 14 residues. Germline V gene sequence: CDR1 SGHVS, CDR2 FQNEAQ. CDR3 residues: CASSQGAYSYEQYF. CDR3 nucleotide sequence: TGTGCCAGCAGCCAGGGCGCCTACTCCTACGAGCAGTACTTC.

V is TRBV20-1 and J is TRBJ2-2; D remains unclear. The CDR3 is made up of 16 amino acids. The V end lost 6 bases, the J end lost 1 base, and 18 bases lay between the germline ends. Germline CDR1 is DFQATT and CDR2 is SNEGSKA (reference sequence). CDR3 DNA: TGCAGTGCCCTCCCGTTTCCCTTTTTGAACACCGGGGAGCTGTTTTTT. The encoded protein is CSALPFPFLNTGELFF.

This clonotype was observed a handful of times. The chain carries TRBV7-9 and TRBJ2-7; D gene unclear. CDR1 is SEHNR and CDR2 is FQNEAQ in the germline V gene (reference sequence). The V end was cut by 4 bases, the J end by 3 bases, with 10 bases between. The CDR3 sequence is 13 residues long. This CDR3 is CASSYENYYEQYF. As DNA, the CDR3 is TGTGCCAGCAGCTACGAGAACTACTACGAGCAGTACTTC.

This clonotype was recorded a few times. The genes are TRBV4-1 and TRBJ1-6, with TRBD1 identical over 8 bases. Germline V CDR1 and CDR2: MGHRA, YSYEKL. The V gene end was trimmed by 1 base and the J gene end by 3 bases; junction bases not matched to a gene: 2. CDR3 length: 16 residues. The CDR3 sequence is CASSQGDRGYNSPLHF. CDR3 nucleotides: TGCGCCAGCAGCCAAGGAGACAGGGGCTATAATTCACCCCTCCACTTT.

The chain employs TRBV7-9 and TRBJ1-2; perhaps TRBD1 as D (5 bases). The CDR3 is 14 amino acids. The V and J ends lost 1 base and 8 bases respectively, with 14 bases between them. From germline, CDR1 is SEHNR and CDR2 FQNEAQ (reference sequence). CDR3 nucleotides: TGTGCCAGCAGCTTAGGAACAGGATGGTCGGGCTACACCTTC. Translated: CASSLGTGWSGYTF.

The chain has TRBV7-9 and TRBJ2-3; D remains unclear. Trimming shortened V by 7 bases and J by 2 bases, and 4 bases separated the two germline ends. Germline CDR1 SEHNR, CDR2 FQNEAQ (reference sequence). The CDR3 sequence is 11 residues long. The CDR3 loop is CASTNTDTQYF. The CDR3 nucleotides are TGTGCCAGCACCAACACAGATACGCAGTATTTT.

In its sample, this clonotype was seen a few times. The chain links TRBV7-9 to TRBJ2-2; D call uncertain. This CDR3 is built from 15 residues. Trimming shortened V by 2 bases and J by 5 bases, and 12 bases separated the two germline ends. The germline CDR1 and CDR2 sequences are SEHNR and FQNEAQ (reference sequence). In nucleotides, the CDR3 is TGTGCCAGCAGCTTAAGGCCCCGCGATACCGGGGAGCTGTTTTTT. As protein: CASSLRPRDTGELFF. Full variable domain (missing parts from reference TRBV7-9 and TRBJ2-2): DTGVSQNPRHKITKRGQNVTFRCDPISEHNRLYWYRQTLGQGPEFLTYFQNEAQLEKSRLLSDRFSAERPKGSFSTLEIQRTEQGDSAMYLCASSLRPRDTGELFFGEGSRLTVL.